The 2 T cell receptor beta chains below come from one sample, sequenced in a study of shared T cell receptors in the human thymus. Measured with immunoSEQ multiplex PCR; TCRdb has only the in-frame clones, and not every one. Of about 380,000 clones listed, around 93% are singletons. Sequences were obtained from thymocytes. The receptors derive from a human donor.

The CDR3 DNA reads TGTGCCACCAGCAGACGGACAGGTGCTAAAAACATTCAGTACTTC. It codes for CATSRRTGAKNIQYF. V gene TRBV15 combines with J gene TRBJ2-4; 7 bases are shared with TRBD1. The V gene end was trimmed by 2 bases and the J gene end by 4 bases; junction bases not matched to a gene: 5. This CDR3 comprises 15 residues. The germline gives CDR1 LNHNV, CDR2 YYDKDF (reference sequence).

This chain links TRBV27 with TRBJ2-7, with D possibly matching TRBD1 (6 bases). Trimming cost V 3 bases and J 2 bases, with 29 bases left between them. CDR1 is MNHEY, CDR2 SMNVEV, per germline (reference sequence). This CDR3 spans 20 amino acids. The CDR3 region is CASSFSNANSDRPHPYEQYF. CDR3 sequence (DNA): TGTGCCAGCAGTTTCTCAAACGCCAACTCGGACAGACCTCACCCCTACGAGCAGTACTTC.